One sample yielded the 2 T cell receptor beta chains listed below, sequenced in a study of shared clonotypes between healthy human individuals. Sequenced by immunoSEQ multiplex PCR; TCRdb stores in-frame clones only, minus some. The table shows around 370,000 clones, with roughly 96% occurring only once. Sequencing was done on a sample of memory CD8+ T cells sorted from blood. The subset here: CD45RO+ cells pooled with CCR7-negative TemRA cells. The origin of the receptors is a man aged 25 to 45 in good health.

The chain's CDR3 is CASSLGSGEQFF. Here the CDR3 DNA reads TGTGCCAGCAGCTTGGGGAGCGGGGAGCAGTTCTTC. The V call is TRBV5-4, the J call TRBJ2-1; TRBD2 might be the D (6 bases). This CDR3 contains 12 residues. V was cut by 0 bases and J by 10 bases, with 8 bases left in between. Germline values: CDR1 SGHNT, CDR2 YYREEE (reference sequence).

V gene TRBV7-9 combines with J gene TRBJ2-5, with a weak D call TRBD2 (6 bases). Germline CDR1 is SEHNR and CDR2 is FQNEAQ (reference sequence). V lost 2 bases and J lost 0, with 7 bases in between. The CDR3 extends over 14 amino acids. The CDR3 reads CASSLRTNQETQYF. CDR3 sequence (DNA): TGTGCCAGCAGCTTAAGGACTAACCAAGAGACCCAGTACTTC.